This T cell receptor beta chain derives from a study of cytomegalovirus exposure and HLA in healthy donors. On this clone itself: Its antigen remains unknown.

Clones were read by immunoSEQ multiplex PCR, and TCRdb kept only the in-frame ones, dropping some. Of 300,000 to 450,000 clones listed, roughly 89% were seen once; the top ten hold 0.83%. Overall study results and limits: In vitro work confirmed that three CMV-associated chains recognize CMV antigens.

Germline V lookup: CDR1 MDHEN, CDR2 SYDVKM. With 7 bases removed from V and 0 bases from J, the gap between germline ends came to 16 bases. The CDR3 totals 16 residues. The genes are TRBV28 and TRBJ1-3; D might be TRBD1 (5 bases). The sequencing sample was made of PBMCs. This TCR was recovered from a woman aged 18-35 years in good health and CMV-seronegative. CDR3 sequence: CASIPPGGSSGNTIYF. CDR3 DNA: TGTGCCAGCATTCCTCCGGGGGGAAGCTCTGGAAACACCATATATTTT.